This T cell receptor beta chain came from a study of regulatory T cells in long-lasting Graves disease. Study background: The study counted Graves' disease as persistent given over 5 years of antithyroid drugs and positive TSH receptor antibodies.

The TCR beta library used iRepertoire HTBI primers with Arm-PCR amplification of CDR3. TCRdb reanalysed the multiplex PCR reads using MiXCR and keeps one entry per CDR3 protein. The table includes about 660,000 distinct CDR3 sequences, roughly 30% detected once. Study outcomes and limitations: Persistent-disease Graves' patients showed less TCR diversity than new cases.

As regards this clonotype: As yet, its antigen is unknown.

Sample time point: persistent/refractory GD, antithyroid drugs over 5 years with positive TRAb. TCR sequences were obtained from RNA taken from PBMCs. This CDR3 comprises 15 residues. V lost 5 bases and J lost 2; bases outside the gene matches: 6. Germline lookup yields CDR1 SEHNR and CDR2 FQNEAQ (reference sequence). The rearrangement links TRBV7-9 to TRBJ2-7, with 10 bases matching TRBD2. The sample here was peripheral blood mononuclear cells (PBMCs), taken when the disease was refractory, from a patient treated with antithyroid drugs. This clonotype was sampled from a female donor with Graves disease. CDR3 sequence: CASSLLAGDAYEQYF. CDR3 DNA sequence: TGTGCCAGCAGCCTCCTAGCGGGAGACGCCTACGAGCAGTACTTC.